This TCR beta chain was identified during a study of blood T cell repertoires in COVID-19. The Seattle site enrolled patients during active infection and followed them longitudinally. CDR3 length equals 15 residues. After removal of 5 bases from V and 6 bases from J, the junction contained 12 bases not matched to a gene. The V gene's germline CDR1 is SGHTA and CDR2 FQGNSA. Using immunoSEQ multiplex PCR, the repertoire was profiled, and TCRdb retains in-frame clones only, with some absent. The sample lists more than 95,000 clones, around four fifths occurring once. V is TRBV7-2 and J is TRBJ1-2; 7 nucleotides agree with TRBD1. Sequencing was done on a sample of peripheral blood. This TCR came from a man older than 75 with COVID-19, enrolled during active disease. Here the CDR3 DNA reads TGTGCCAGCAGCCTCCGACAGGGCTGGGAGGATGGCTACACCTTC. This translates into CASSLRQGWEDGYTF.